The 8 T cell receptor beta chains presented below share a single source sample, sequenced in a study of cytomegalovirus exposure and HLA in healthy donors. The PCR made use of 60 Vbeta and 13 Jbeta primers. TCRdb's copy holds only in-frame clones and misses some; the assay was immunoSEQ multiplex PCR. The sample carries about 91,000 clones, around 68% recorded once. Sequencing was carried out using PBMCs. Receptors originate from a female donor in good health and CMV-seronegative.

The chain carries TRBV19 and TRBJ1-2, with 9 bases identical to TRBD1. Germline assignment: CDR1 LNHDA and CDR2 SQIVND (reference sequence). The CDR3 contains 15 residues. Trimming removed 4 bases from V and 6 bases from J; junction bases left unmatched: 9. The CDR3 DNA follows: TGTGCCAGTAGTAAGGGGGACAGGGCAGGGGATGGCTACACCTTC. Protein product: CASSKGDRAGDGYTF.

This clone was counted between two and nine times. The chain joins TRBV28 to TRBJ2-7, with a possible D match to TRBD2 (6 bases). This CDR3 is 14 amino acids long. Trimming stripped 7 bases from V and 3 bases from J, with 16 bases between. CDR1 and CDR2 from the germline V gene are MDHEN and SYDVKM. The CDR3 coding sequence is TGTGCCAGCACCACAGGAGGGCCACTCTACGAGCAGTACTTC. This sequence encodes CASTTGGPLYEQYF.

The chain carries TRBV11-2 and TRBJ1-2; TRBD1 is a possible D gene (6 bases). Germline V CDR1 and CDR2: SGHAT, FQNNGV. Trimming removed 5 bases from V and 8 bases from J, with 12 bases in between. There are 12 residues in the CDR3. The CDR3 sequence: CASSPQGWGYTF. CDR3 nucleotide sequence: TGTGCCAGCAGCCCACAGGGTTGGGGCTACACCTTC.

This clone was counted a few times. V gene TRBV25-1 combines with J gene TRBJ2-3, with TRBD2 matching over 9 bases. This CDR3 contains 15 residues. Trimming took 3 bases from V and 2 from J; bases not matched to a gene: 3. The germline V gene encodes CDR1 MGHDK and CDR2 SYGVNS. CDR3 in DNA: TGTGCCAGCAGTGACGGCGGGGGGGCCACAGATACGCAGTATTTT. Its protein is CASSDGGGATDTQYF.

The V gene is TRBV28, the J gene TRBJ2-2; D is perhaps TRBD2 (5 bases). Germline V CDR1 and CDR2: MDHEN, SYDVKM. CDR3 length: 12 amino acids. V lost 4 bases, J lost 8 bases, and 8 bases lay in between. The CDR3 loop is CASSSGIGELFF. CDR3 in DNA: TGTGCCAGCAGTTCGGGAATAGGGGAGCTGTTTTTT.

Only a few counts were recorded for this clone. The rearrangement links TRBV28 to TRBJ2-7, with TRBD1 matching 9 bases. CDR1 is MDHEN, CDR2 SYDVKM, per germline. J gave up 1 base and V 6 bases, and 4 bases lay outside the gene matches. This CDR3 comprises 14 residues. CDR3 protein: CASRFGTGSYEQYF. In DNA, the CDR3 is TGTGCCAGCAGATTCGGGACAGGGTCCTACGAGCAGTACTTC.

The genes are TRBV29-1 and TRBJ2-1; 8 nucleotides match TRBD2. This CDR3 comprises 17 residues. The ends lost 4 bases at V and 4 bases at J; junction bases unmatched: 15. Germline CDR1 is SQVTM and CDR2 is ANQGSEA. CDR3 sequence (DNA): TGCAGCGTTGTCGGAAATAGCGGGACCATTCTTTACAATGAGCAGTTCTTC. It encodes CSVVGNSGTILYNEQFF.

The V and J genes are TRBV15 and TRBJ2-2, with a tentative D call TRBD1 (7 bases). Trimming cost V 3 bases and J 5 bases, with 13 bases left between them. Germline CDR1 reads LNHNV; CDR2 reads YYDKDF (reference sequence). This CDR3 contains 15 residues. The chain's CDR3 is CATSSRQGGTGELFF. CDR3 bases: TGTGCCACCAGCAGTCGGCAGGGGGGAACCGGGGAGCTGTTTTTT.